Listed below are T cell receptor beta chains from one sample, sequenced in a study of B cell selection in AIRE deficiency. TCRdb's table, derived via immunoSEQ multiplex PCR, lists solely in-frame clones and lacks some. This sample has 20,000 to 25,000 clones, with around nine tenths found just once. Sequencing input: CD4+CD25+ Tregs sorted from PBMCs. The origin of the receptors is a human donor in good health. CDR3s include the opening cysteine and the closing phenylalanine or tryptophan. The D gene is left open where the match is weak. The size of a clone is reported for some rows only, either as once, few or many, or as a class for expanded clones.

CAWSRPGVEGTEAFF,TGTGCCTGGAGCCGACCGGGGGTTGAGGGCACTGAAGCTTTCTTT,TRBV30,NA,TRBJ1-1,NA
CASRGTGSYEQYF,TGTGCCAGTAGGGGGACAGGGTCTTACGAGCAGTACTTC,TRBV2,NA,TRBJ2-7,TRBD1
CASRVANTEAFF,TGTGCCAGCAGAGTCGCGAACACTGAAGCTTTCTTT,TRBV2,NA,TRBJ1-1,NA
CASSLRGSHDEQYF,TGCGCCAGCAGCTTGCGTGGGAGTCACGACGAGCAGTACTTC,TRBV5-1,NA,TRBJ2-7,NA
CAISGSGGDTQYF,TGTGCCATCAGTGGGTCTGGGGGGGATACGCAGTATTTT,TRBV10-3,NA,TRBJ2-3,NA
CASSLGIHAGTDTQYF,TGTGCCAGCAGCTTAGGGATCCATGCTGGCACAGATACGCAGTATTTT,TRBV7-2,NA,TRBJ2-3,NA
CASSLGPSNYGYTF,TGTGCCAGCAGCTTAGGCCCAAGCAACTATGGCTACACCTTC,TRBV7-2,once,TRBJ1-2,NA
CASSLEWDVGTQYF,TGCGCCAGCAGCTTGGAGTGGGATGTTGGGACCCAGTACTTC,TRBV5-1,NA,TRBJ2-5,NA
CSSTLGTEAFF,TGCAGCTCAACCCTTGGCACTGAAGCTTTCTTT,TRBV20-1,NA,TRBJ1-1,NA
CSVATPIDTEAFF,TGCAGCGTTGCCACCCCCATTGACACTGAAGCTTTCTTT,TRBV29-1,NA,TRBJ1-1,NA
CASSVEPPRPFQETQYF,TGTGCCAGCAGCGTAGAACCACCCCGTCCATTCCAAGAGACCCAGTACTTC,TRBV9,NA,TRBJ2-5,NA
CASSLLPGQGRGSSYNEQFF,TGTGCCAGCAGTCTTCTGCCGGGACAGGGAAGGGGGAGCTCCTACAATGAGCAGTTCTTC,TRBV27,NA,TRBJ2-1,TRBD1
CASSPLDSYGYTF,TGTGCCAGCAGTCCCTTAGACAGCTATGGCTACACCTTC,TRBV6-5,NA,TRBJ1-2,NA
CASSEATPRGVLEDTQYF,TGTGCCAGCAGTGAAGCTACCCCGCGGGGGGTCCTAGAAGATACGCAGTATTTT,TRBV6-1,NA,TRBJ2-3,TRBD2
CASRGQGTHTIYF,TGTGCCAGCCGTGGACAGGGAACACACACCATATATTTT,TRBV28,NA,TRBJ1-3,TRBD1
CASRPGGRWGLEGDTQYF,TGTGCCAGCAGACCTGGGGGCCGGTGGGGACTTGAAGGAGATACGCAGTATTTT,TRBV28,NA,TRBJ2-3,NA
CASSLRLAGGQISYNEQFF,TGTGCCAGCAGCCTACGACTAGCGGGGGGCCAAATCTCCTACAATGAGCAGTTCTTC,TRBV7-9,NA,TRBJ2-1,TRBD2
CASSPVLGEQGQGRTGELFF,TGTGCCAGCAGCCCAGTTTTAGGGGAACAAGGACAAGGTCGCACCGGGGAGCTGTTTTTT,TRBV28,NA,TRBJ2-2,NA
CASSLDGVSNQPQHF,TGCGCCAGCAGCTTGGACGGGGTTAGCAATCAGCCCCAGCATTTT,TRBV5-1,NA,TRBJ1-5,NA
CASSGLPNEKLFF,TGCGCCAGCAGCGGACTGCCGAATGAAAAACTGTTTTTT,TRBV10-2,NA,TRBJ1-4,NA
CASSPTRGHSGVGSYNEQFF,TGTGCCAGCAGCCCCACACGGGGACATAGCGGGGTAGGCTCCTACAATGAGCAGTTCTTC,TRBV7-3,NA,TRBJ2-1,TRBD2
CASSFSLRGYTF,TGTGCCAGCAGCTTTAGCTTGCGGGGCTACACCTTC,TRBV5-4,NA,TRBJ1-2,NA
CASSEVQPQHF,TGTGCCAGCAGTGAGGTTCAGCCCCAGCATTTT,TRBV6-5,NA,TRBJ1-5,NA
CASKSSETQYF,TGCGCCAGCAAATCTTCGGAGACCCAGTACTTC,TRBV5-1,NA,TRBJ2-5,NA
CASIQAGQLKSYEQYF,TGCGCCAGCATCCAAGCCGGACAGCTAAAATCCTACGAGCAGTACTTC,TRBV5-1,NA,TRBJ2-7,NA
CASTSGFSYTF,TGTGCCAGCACGTCAGGGTTTAGCTACACCTTC,TRBV2,NA,TRBJ1-2,NA
CASSPLRDRDSPLHF,TGTGCCAGCAGCCCACTACGGGACAGGGATTCACCCCTCCACTTT,TRBV14,NA,TRBJ1-6,TRBD1
CASRLSRWGNSNSPLHF,TGCGCCAGCAGGCTTTCAAGATGGGGGAATTCTAATTCACCCCTCCACTTT,TRBV10-2,NA,TRBJ1-6,NA
CASSSRTSGITDTQYF,TGTGCCAGCAGCTCGAGGACTAGCGGAATCACAGATACGCAGTATTTT,TRBV5-6,NA,TRBJ2-3,TRBD2
CAWSLLAGTDTQYF,TGTGCCTGGAGTTTACTAGCGGGAACAGATACGCAGTATTTT,TRBV30,NA,TRBJ2-3,TRBD2
CASSTPGQGSYGYTF,TGCGCCAGCAGCACTCCGGGACAGGGGTCCTATGGCTACACCTTC,TRBV5-1,NA,TRBJ1-2,TRBD1
CAWSRGRGDSPLHF,TGTGCCTGGAGTCGGGGCAGGGGTGATTCACCCCTCCACTTT,TRBV30,NA,TRBJ1-6,NA
CASSDGTGGGWSEKLFF,TGTGCCAGCAGTGACGGGACAGGGGGCGGATGGAGTGAAAAACTGTTTTTT,TRBV6-1,NA,TRBJ1-4,TRBD1
CATSPPGHYGYTF,TGTGCCACCTCCCCCCCAGGGCACTATGGCTACACCTTC,TRBV11-1,once,TRBJ1-2,NA
CASSTVGGPRNTEAFF,TGTGCCAGCAGTACGGTGGGAGGCCCGCGGAACACTGAAGCTTTCTTT,TRBV7-2,NA,TRBJ1-1,NA
CASSRGQVSYNEQFF,TGTGCCAGCAGTCGCGGACAAGTCTCCTACAATGAGCAGTTCTTC,TRBV5-4,NA,TRBJ2-1,NA
CASSVGTGGVNQPQHF,TGTGCCAGCAGCGTCGGGACAGGGGGTGTCAATCAGCCCCAGCATTTT,TRBV11-2,NA,TRBJ1-5,TRBD1
CASRRNPGHQETQYF,TGTGCCAGCAGACGTAACCCGGGACACCAAGAGACCCAGTACTTC,TRBV2,NA,TRBJ2-5,NA
CASSLDRSSGNTIYF,TGTGCCAGCAGCTTAGACAGGAGCTCTGGAAACACCATATATTTT,TRBV11-2,NA,TRBJ1-3,NA
CASAPGGQRDTQYF,TGCGCCAGCGCCCCGGGGGGGCAGAGAGATACGCAGTATTTT,TRBV5-1,NA,TRBJ2-3,TRBD2
CASSVRQGYEQYF,TGTGCCAGCAGCGTACGACAGGGCTACGAGCAGTACTTC,TRBV9,once,TRBJ2-7,TRBD1
CASSQATGLAGGGGGAQYF,TGTGCCAGCAGCCAAGCCACGGGACTAGCGGGAGGAGGGGGCGGGGCGCAGTATTTT,TRBV14,NA,TRBJ2-3,TRBD2
CASSEWGQSNYGYTF,TGCGCCAGCAGTGAGTGGGGACAGTCTAACTATGGCTACACCTTC,TRBV10-2,NA,TRBJ1-2,TRBD1
CASSINTNTEAFF,TGTGCCAGTAGTATAAACACGAACACTGAAGCTTTCTTT,TRBV19,NA,TRBJ1-1,NA
CASSTGRAGKNTGELFF,TGTGCCAGCAGTACGGGGAGGGCAGGAAAGAACACCGGGGAGCTGTTTTTT,TRBV5-4,NA,TRBJ2-2,TRBD2